This T cell receptor beta chain was recovered during a study of blood T cell repertoires in COVID-19. Overall study context: Samples representing acute and convalescent COVID-19 were sourced from the United States, Italy and Spain. Sample material is recorded as cDNA or gDNA derived from T cells, B-cell-depleted T cells, or PBMCs.

As processed by the authors: By means of reference gene primer amplification, nucleated cell counts were estimated. Generated by immunoSEQ multiplex PCR, the TCRdb table keeps only in-frame clones and is missing some. The DNA gave D and trimming, while V, J and clone size come from that table. In the table there are over 250,000 clones, 89% of which are singletons. The CDR3 length is 15 residues. V lost 4 bases and J lost 5; bases outside the gene matches: 6. CDR1 KGHSH and CDR2 LQKENI come from the germline V gene. The chain couples TRBV18 to TRBJ2-5; 11 bases agree with TRBD1. This sequence was found in a man over 45 with acute or convalescent COVID-19. Sequencing used peripheral blood. The CDR3 loop reads CASSRDRGFDETQYF. Here the CDR3 DNA reads TGTGCCAGCTCACGGGACAGGGGGTTCGACGAGACCCAGTACTTC.